This passage covers 30 T cell receptor beta chains from one sample sequenced in a study of blood T cell repertoires in COVID-19. Method: immunoSEQ multiplex PCR; TCRdb's copy keeps in-frame clones and lacks some. The sample shows under 250,000 clones, approximately 86% of them seen only once. The material sequenced was peripheral blood. The receptors originated from a man in his forties with acute or convalescent COVID-19.

The V and J genes are TRBV5-1 and TRBJ2-2, with 8 bases lining up with TRBD1. CDR1 is SGHRS, CDR2 YFSETQ, per germline. V was pared by 5 bases and J by 4 bases, with 7 bases of the junction left unmatched. The CDR3 contains 15 residues. The CDR3 region has the DNA TGCGCCAGCAGGGAAGGGACAGGAGGCACCGGGGAGCTGTTTTTT. Protein product: CASREGTGGTGELFF. Full variable domain (remainder filled in from reference TRBV5-1 and TRBJ2-2): KAGVTQTPRYLIKTRGQQVTLSCSPISGHRSVSWYQQTPGQGLQFLFEYFSETQRNKGNFPGRFSGRQFSNSRSEMNVSTLELGDSALYLCASREGTGGTGELFFGEGSRLTVL.

The chain combines TRBV5-1 with TRBJ1-4; 8 bases align to TRBD1. From germline, CDR1 is SGHRS and CDR2 YFSETQ. CDR3 size: 15 residues. Germline trimming cut 3 bases from V and 7 bases from J; bases unmatched to any gene: 8. The CDR3 nucleotides read TGCGCCAGCAGCTGGACAGGGACCCTGGGTGAAAAACTGTTTTTT. It encodes CASSWTGTLGEKLFF.

V is TRBV27 and J is TRBJ2-7; TRBD2 matches at 9 bases. The CDR3 covers 15 residues. Germline CDR1 reads MNHEY; CDR2 reads SMNVEV (reference sequence). The J segment lost 1 base and the V segment lost 5 bases, leaving 6 bases of the junction unmatched. Written as DNA, the CDR3 is TGTGCCAGCAGTCCAACGACTAGCGGATCCTACGAGCAGTACTTC. Its protein product is CASSPTTSGSYEQYF.

This chain links TRBV12-3 or TRBV12-4 with TRBJ1-6, with D hard to call. V lost 3 bases and J 8 bases, leaving 5 bases between the germline ends. This CDR3 has 12 amino acids. The CDR3 DNA follows: TGTGCCAGCAGTTTCCCTGATTCACCCCTCCACTTT. Its translation is CASSFPDSPLHF.

This clone has a single count. This chain joins TRBV27 and TRBJ1-2; D remains ambiguous. From germline, CDR1 is MNHEY and CDR2 SMNVEV (reference sequence). CDR3 length: 13 amino acids. V lost 5 bases and J lost 2, with 9 bases in between. The DNA of the CDR3 is TGTGCCAGCAGTCTGAGAGGGAACTATGGCTACACCTTC. It is translated as CASSLRGNYGYTF.

The rearrangement links TRBV28 to TRBJ1-3; perhaps TRBD1 as D (6 bases). Trimming removed 2 bases from V and 4 bases from J, with 18 bases in between. This CDR3 region has 17 residues. Germline CDR1 MDHEN, CDR2 SYDVKM. CDR3: CASSLSGMDSTGNTIYF. The CDR3 DNA sequence: TGTGCCAGCAGTTTAAGTGGTATGGACAGCACGGGAAACACCATATATTTT.

The genes are TRBV9 and TRBJ2-3, with D uncertain. CDR1 SGDLS and CDR2 YYNGEE come from the germline V gene. The CDR3 length is 14 residues. The germline V and J ends were trimmed by 4 bases and 2 bases, with 11 bases remaining between them. The CDR3: CASSFTRNTDTQYF. The CDR3 DNA reads TGTGCCAGCAGCTTTACCAGGAACACAGATACGCAGTATTTT.

V usage is TRBV9 and J usage is TRBJ2-7; 9 bases map to TRBD2. From germline, CDR1 is SGDLS and CDR2 YYNGEE. V shed 4 bases and J 0 bases; nucleotides not matched to a gene: 8. The CDR3 spans 16 residues. CDR3 nucleotides: TGTGCCAGCAGCTCCCGGGGTAGCGGGAGCTCCTACGAGCAGTACTTC. It codes for CASSSRGSGSSYEQYF.

This chain connects TRBV3-1 (or the pseudogene TRBV3-2) to TRBJ1-6; 7 bases fit TRBD1. Unmatched junction bases numbered 11, after V lost 2 bases and J lost 7 bases. From germline, CDR1 is LGHDT and CDR2 YNNKEL (reference sequence). The CDR3 length is 17 residues. Here the CDR3 DNA reads TGTGCCAGCAGCCAACCGACAGGGCGCCTCGGAAATTCACCCCTCCACTTT. Translation: CASSQPTGRLGNSPLHF.

The chain uses TRBV30 and TRBJ2-1; 10 positions agree with TRBD2. CDR1 and CDR2 (germline): GTSNPN, SVGIG (reference sequence). Losses at the gene ends were 5 bases for V and 7 bases for J; bases not matched to a gene: 11. The CDR3 runs 15 residues. CDR3: CAWSWTSGGGNEQFF. The CDR3 bases are TGTGCCTGGTCCTGGACTAGCGGTGGGGGGAATGAGCAGTTCTTC.

In the case of this clone: The junction departs from the called germline gene at one end, perhaps through a read error. The rearrangement joins TRBV6-5 to TRBJ1-6, with D possibly TRBD1 on 6 matching bases. The CDR3 is made up of 16 amino acids. Germline V gene lookup returns CDR1 MNHEY and CDR2 SVGAGI. CDR3 coding DNA: TGTGCCAGCACTTACTCCGGTTGGGGGCGCCATTCACCCCTCCACTTT. Translating gives CASTYSGWGRHSPLHF.

The gene calls are TRBV6-5 and TRBJ1-2; 7 nucleotides line up with TRBD1. J lost 2 bases, V lost 6 bases, and 6 bases had no gene match. This CDR3 spans 14 amino acids. Germline V gene lookup returns CDR1 MNHEY and CDR2 SVGAGI. The DNA of the CDR3 is TGTGCCAGCAGCCAACAGGGGATAAACTATGGCTACACCTTC. This encodes CASSQQGINYGYTF.

V usage is TRBV29-1 and J usage is TRBJ2-7, with D perhaps matching TRBD1 (5 bases). The V gene's germline CDR1 is SQVTM and CDR2 ANQGSEA. The CDR3 sequence is 16 residues long. V lost 5 bases and J 0 bases, leaving 20 bases between the germline ends. The CDR3 DNA sequence: TGCAGCGTTAAGGGGAACCCGGATAGGAGCTCCTACGAGCAGTACTTC. Translation: CSVKGNPDRSSYEQYF.

This chain uses TRBV7-9 with TRBJ2-2; TRBD2 aligns across 13 bases. V shed 5 bases, J shed 6 bases, and the junction held 3 bases outside the gene matches. The CDR3 has 15 residues. CDR1 and CDR2 (germline): SEHNR, FQNEAQ (reference sequence). The CDR3 DNA is TGTGCCAGCAGCCAGGGACTAGCGGGACCCGGGGAGCTGTTTTTT. Its protein product is CASSQGLAGPGELFF.

The chain has TRBV4-3 and TRBJ2-5; weak D call: TRBD2 (5 bases). The CDR3 extends over 14 amino acids. Trimming pared 1 base from V and 7 bases from J, leaving 13 bases between. CDR1 is LGHNA, CDR2 YSLEER, per germline. The CDR3 sequence: CASSQVHPEGTQYF. CDR3 coding DNA: TGCGCCAGCAGCCAAGTTCACCCCGAGGGGACCCAGTACTTC.

The J gene is TRBJ1-6, the V gene TRBV2; TRBD1 matches at 9 bases. Germline V CDR1 and CDR2: SNHLY, FYNNEI. The CDR3 is 15 residues long. J gave up 10 bases and V 6 bases, and 10 bases lay outside the gene matches. The CDR3 nucleotides are TGTGCCAGCAGGGGACAGGGAACAACTTACTCACCCCTCCACTTT. This codes for CASRGQGTTYSPLHF.

The V call is TRBV29-1, the J call TRBJ1-2; 7 positions match TRBD1. This CDR3 is built from 15 residues. In germline, CDR1 is SQVTM, CDR2 ANQGSEA. The junction had 13 bases not matched to a gene; V was cut back by 2 bases and J by 7 bases. The CDR3 loop is CSVEYEDRALGGYTF. For the CDR3, the DNA is TGCAGCGTTGAATACGAAGACAGGGCACTAGGTGGCTACACCTTC.

This rearrangement joins TRBV6-2 or TRBV6-3 to TRBJ2-6; D gene ambiguous. V lost 2 bases and J 0 bases, leaving 14 bases between the germline ends. Germline CDR1 is MNHEY and CDR2 is SVGEGT. This CDR3 has 18 amino acids. The CDR3 is CASSYETGYGSGANVLTF. The CDR3 DNA follows: TGTGCCAGCAGTTACGAGACCGGGTACGGCTCTGGGGCCAACGTCCTGACTTTC.

The rearrangement links TRBV20-1 to TRBJ1-4; no clear D gene. In germline, CDR1 is DFQATT, CDR2 SNEGSKA (reference sequence). V was trimmed by 3 bases and J by 8 bases, leaving 16 bases between them. There are 14 residues in the CDR3. In nucleotides, the CDR3 is TGCAGTGCTAGTCTTCAGGCGGGAAAGGAAAAACTGTTTTTT. This translates into CSASLQAGKEKLFF.

The chain joins TRBV19 to TRBJ2-3, with D tentatively TRBD2 (6 bases). CDR1 and CDR2 from the germline V gene are LNHDA and SQIVND (reference sequence). CDR3 size: 12 residues. Trimming took 3 bases from V and 7 from J, leaving 8 bases between them. The CDR3 coding sequence is TGTGCCAGTAGTATGGCGGGGAATACGCAGTATTTT. Translation gives CASSMAGNTQYF.

The J gene is TRBJ2-2, the V gene TRBV5-1, with a tentative D call TRBD1 (5 bases). The germline V and J ends were trimmed by 1 base and 0 bases, with 10 bases remaining between them. This CDR3 comprises 16 residues. The germline V gene has CDR1 SGHRS and CDR2 YFSETQ. The CDR3 DNA sequence: TGCGCCAGCAGCTTGTGGTGGGGCGCGAACACCGGGGAGCTGTTTTTT. Encoded protein: CASSLWWGANTGELFF.

The J gene is TRBJ2-5, the V gene TRBV7-2; 7 bases align to TRBD1. Germline V gene lookup returns CDR1 SGHTA and CDR2 FQGNSA. The V gene end was trimmed by 3 bases and the J gene end by 1 base; junction bases not matched to a gene: 2. This CDR3 contains 14 residues. The CDR3 here is CASSFGTVQETQYF. CDR3 in DNA: TGTGCCAGCAGCTTCGGGACAGTCCAAGAGACCCAGTACTTC.

V is TRBV6-1 and J is TRBJ1-6; 7 nucleotides line up with TRBD1. CDR3 length: 17 amino acids. CDR1 MNHNS and CDR2 SASEGT come from the germline V gene. The V gene end was trimmed by 2 bases and the J gene end by 4 bases; junction bases not matched to a gene: 8. The CDR3 reads CASSEYGTAFYNSPLHF. The CDR3 DNA is TGTGCCAGCAGTGAATACGGGACAGCGTTTTATAATTCACCCCTCCACTTT.

The genes are TRBV10-3 and TRBJ1-1, with 8 bases identical to TRBD1. The CDR3 is 16 amino acids. With V trimmed by 3 bases and J by 3 bases, 9 bases remained unmatched. The germline gives CDR1 ENHRY, CDR2 SYGVKD. The CDR3 is CAISDGQGGWDTEAFF. Written as DNA, the CDR3 is TGTGCCATCAGTGACGGACAGGGTGGCTGGGACACTGAAGCTTTCTTT.

This chain joins TRBV21-1 and TRBJ2-6; the table assigns TRBD2, which was not confirmed against the DNA. TRBV21-1 constitutes a pseudogene. The CDR3 loop spans 16 amino acids. The CDR3 here is CASSTGGRSGANVLTF. CDR3 sequence (DNA): TGTGCCAGCAGCACCGGGGGGCGCTCTGGGGCCAACGTCCTGACTTTC.

This chain joins TRBV30 and TRBJ1-1, with D perhaps TRBD1 (5 bases). From germline, CDR1 is GTSNPN and CDR2 SVGIG (reference sequence). Deletions cut 0 bases from V and 1 base from J, with 12 bases between. This CDR3 has 15 amino acids. DNA for the CDR3: TGTGCCTGGAGTGTAAAAGGGGCGAGGAACACTGAAGCTTTCTTT. Translated, it gives CAWSVKGARNTEAFF.

This clone was seen a handful of times. The chain carries TRBV27 and TRBJ2-7; 12 nucleotides agree with TRBD2. The germline V gene has CDR1 MNHEY and CDR2 SMNVEV (reference sequence). The length of the CDR3 is 17 residues. Trimming cost V 5 bases and J 4 bases; bases outside gene matches: 12. The CDR3 DNA follows: TGTGCCAGCAGTCTGCAGTCTCTAGCGGGAGGGGGGTACGAGCAGTACTTC. As protein: CASSLQSLAGGGYEQYF.

The rearrangement joins TRBV6-5 to TRBJ1-1, with 7 bases identical to TRBD1. Germline V gene lookup returns CDR1 MNHEY and CDR2 SVGAGI. The CDR3 length is 15 residues. V was pared by 7 bases and J by 1 base, with 9 bases of the junction left unmatched. CDR3 residues: CASINYGTANTEAFF. In nucleotides, the CDR3 is TGTGCCAGCATTAACTACGGGACAGCGAACACTGAAGCTTTCTTT.

This chain uses TRBV5-5 with TRBJ2-2; TRBD1 agrees at 7 bases. The CDR3 loop spans 15 amino acids. Germline assignment: CDR1 SGHKS and CDR2 YYEKEE (reference sequence). Germline trimming cut 0 bases from V and 6 bases from J; bases unmatched to any gene: 5. This CDR3 reads CASSLEGQGAGELFF. Here the CDR3 DNA reads TGTGCCAGCAGCTTGGAGGGGCAGGGGGCCGGGGAGCTGTTTTTT.

J is TRBJ2-3 and V is TRBV9; TRBD2 agrees at 9 bases. J gave up 2 bases and V 2 bases, and 18 bases lay outside the gene matches. Germline V gives CDR1 SGDLS, CDR2 YYNGEE. CDR3 size: 20 residues. The CDR3 reads CASSVPLNKEAGGNTDTQYF. CDR3 DNA sequence: TGTGCCAGCAGCGTCCCACTAAATAAGGAAGCGGGGGGCAACACAGATACGCAGTATTTT.